Following are 13 T cell receptor beta chains from one sample sequenced in a study of blood T cell repertoires in COVID-19. Profiled with immunoSEQ multiplex PCR; TCRdb holds only in-frame clones, not every one. The sample has about 330,000 clones, over 75% seen once. Sequencing was performed on PBMCs or T cells enriched from blood (not recorded which). Every receptor here comes from a man in his thirties or forties who had recovered from COVID-19.

In DNA form, the CDR3 reads TGCGCCAGCAGCTTGGCCCTAGCGGGGTTAGATACGCAGTATTTT. As protein: CASSLALAGLDTQYF. This chain links TRBV5-1 with TRBJ2-3; 9 bases are shared with TRBD2. The J segment lost 5 bases and the V segment lost 0 bases, leaving 4 bases of the junction unmatched. This CDR3 contains 15 residues. Per the germline V gene, CDR1 is SGHRS and CDR2 is YFSETQ.

This rearrangement joins TRBV28 to TRBJ1-2, with TRBD1 matching 10 bases. V was clipped by 3 bases and J by 2 bases; unmatched bases: 3. Germline CDR1 reads MDHEN; CDR2 reads SYDVKM. This CDR3 comprises 15 residues. This CDR3 reads CASSFPGQGNYGYTF. The CDR3 DNA reads as TGTGCCAGCAGTTTCCCGGGACAGGGGAACTATGGCTACACCTTC.

J is TRBJ2-1 and V is TRBV6-5, with D tentatively TRBD2 (6 bases). The V end lost 6 bases, the J end lost 2 bases, and 14 bases lay between the germline ends. Germline lookup yields CDR1 MNHEY and CDR2 SVGAGI. This CDR3 has 15 amino acids. The CDR3 here is CASRGAASAYNEQFF. The CDR3 coding sequence is TGTGCCAGCAGGGGAGCGGCTAGCGCCTACAATGAGCAGTTCTTC.

This rearrangement joins TRBV10-1 to TRBJ2-1; D perhaps matches TRBD1 (5 bases). Germline values: CDR1 WNHNN, CDR2 SYGVQD (reference sequence). Trimming pared 4 bases from V and 6 bases from J, leaving 13 bases between. The CDR3 loop spans 14 amino acids. This chain's CDR3 is CASSAGMWSNEQFF. The CDR3 coding sequence is TGCGCCAGCAGTGCAGGGATGTGGTCCAATGAGCAGTTCTTC.

The rearrangement joins TRBV5-6 to TRBJ1-4, with D possibly TRBD1 on 5 matching bases. From germline, CDR1 is SGHDT and CDR2 YYEEEE. The CDR3 runs to 16 residues. V was shortened by 1 base and J by 0 bases, with 10 bases between the two germline ends. For the CDR3, the DNA is TGTGCCAGCAGCTTGATCTGGGGGGCAACTAATGAAAAACTGTTTTTT. Translating it yields CASSLIWGATNEKLFF.

This chain connects TRBV12-3 or TRBV12-4 to TRBJ1-5; D remains ambiguous. The CDR3 sequence is 13 residues long. The V and J ends lost 2 bases and 4 bases respectively, with 6 bases between them. The CDR3 loop reads CASSLSRNQPQHF. DNA for the CDR3: TGTGCCAGCAGTTTATCCAGAAATCAGCCCCAGCATTTT.

The V call is TRBV6-1, the J call TRBJ2-5, with D possibly matching TRBD1 (6 bases). Per germline, CDR1 MNHNS and CDR2 SASEGT. The V and J ends lost 2 bases and 7 bases respectively, with 11 bases between them. The CDR3 loop spans 13 amino acids. DNA for the CDR3: TGTGCCAGCAGTGAAAGAACAGGGTGGACCCAGTACTTC. Its protein product is CASSERTGWTQYF.

V is TRBV5-1 and J is TRBJ1-1; no clear D gene. There are 15 residues in the CDR3. Trimming removed 0 bases at V and 5 bases at J, with 14 bases between. Looked up from germline, CDR1 is SGHRS and CDR2 is YFSETQ. CDR3 protein: CASSLVPKSGTEAFF. CDR3 DNA: TGCGCCAGCAGCTTGGTACCAAAGAGCGGGACTGAAGCTTTCTTT.

The chain couples TRBV6-1 to TRBJ1-4, with 10 bases aligning to TRBD1. Germline V gene data show CDR1 as MNHNS and CDR2 as SASEGT. CDR3 length equals 16 residues. The V and J ends lost 4 bases and 7 bases, in that order; junction bases with no gene match: 9. The CDR3, as DNA: TGTGCCAGCAGTGGGACAGGGGGTACGGTGTTTGAAAAACTGTTTTTT. Translation gives CASSGTGGTVFEKLFF.

The chain is built from TRBV27 and TRBJ1-2, with D possibly matching TRBD1 (5 bases). Trimming stripped 0 bases from V and 8 bases from J, with 16 bases between. Germline-derived CDR1 and CDR2 are MNHEY and SMNVEV (reference sequence). CDR3 size: 15 residues. This chain's CDR3 is CASSLSGNHRSGYTF. The CDR3 DNA is TGTGCCAGCAGTTTATCGGGCAATCACAGGAGCGGCTACACCTTC.

The CDR3 region is CASQTGFANTGELFF. The CDR3 coding sequence is TGTGCCAGTCAGACGGGATTCGCGAACACCGGGGAGCTGTTTTTT. This chain links TRBV19 with TRBJ2-2; a possible D gene is TRBD2 (5 bases). V gave up 8 bases and J gave up 0 bases, with 13 bases separating them. There are 15 residues in the CDR3. Germline assignment: CDR1 LNHDA and CDR2 SQIVND (reference sequence).

This chain uses TRBV4-1 with TRBJ2-5, with D perhaps matching TRBD2 (5 bases). Germline-derived CDR1 and CDR2 are MGHRA and YSYEKL. This CDR3 is built from 13 residues. Trimming pared 1 base from V and 3 bases from J, leaving 6 bases between. The CDR3 nucleotides are TGCGCCAGCAGCCAAGTCGGGGAAGAGACCCAGTACTTC. Translation: CASSQVGEETQYF.

This clone was seen just once. The chain uses TRBV1 and TRBJ2-1; TRBD2, the D gene given by the table, was not confirmed from the DNA. TRBV1 is reported as a pseudogene. This CDR3 has 14 amino acids. The CDR3 sequence is CTSRRVGGADEQFF. The CDR3 region has the DNA TGCACCAGCAGGAGGGTCGGGGGGGCTGATGAGCAGTTCTTC.